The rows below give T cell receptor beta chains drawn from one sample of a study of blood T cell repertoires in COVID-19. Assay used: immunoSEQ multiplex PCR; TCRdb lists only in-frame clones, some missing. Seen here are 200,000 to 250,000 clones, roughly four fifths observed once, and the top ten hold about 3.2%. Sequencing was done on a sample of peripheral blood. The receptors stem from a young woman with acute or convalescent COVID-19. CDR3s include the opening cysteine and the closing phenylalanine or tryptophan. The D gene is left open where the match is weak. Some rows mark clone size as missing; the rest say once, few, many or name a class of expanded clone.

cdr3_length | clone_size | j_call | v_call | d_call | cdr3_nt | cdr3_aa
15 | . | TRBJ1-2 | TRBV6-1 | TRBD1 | TGTGCCAGCAGTGATGGGACAGGGGCTGACTATGGCTACACCTTC | CASSDGTGADYGYTF
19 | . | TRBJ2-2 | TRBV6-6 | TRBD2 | TGTGCCAGCAGTCCCCCACTCCGGCTAGCGGGAGCGCACACCGGGGAGCTGTTTTTT | CASSPPLRLAGAHTGELFF
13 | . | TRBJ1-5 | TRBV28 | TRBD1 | TGTGCCAGCAATGGACAGGGGTATCAGCCCCAGCATTTT | CASNGQGYQPQHF
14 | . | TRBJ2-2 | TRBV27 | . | TGTGCCAGCAGCCACACAGGGTATTCCGGGGAGCTGTTTTTT | CASSHTGYSGELFF
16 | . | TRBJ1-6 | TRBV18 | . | TGTGCCAGCTCACCACGCAGGGAACTCGGAAATTCACCCCTCCACTTT | CASSPRRELGNSPLHF
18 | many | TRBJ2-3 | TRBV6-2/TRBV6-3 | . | TGTGCCAGCAGTTACTCCAAGATCAGGACTTACAGCACAGATACGCAGTATTTT | CASSYSKIRTYSTDTQYF
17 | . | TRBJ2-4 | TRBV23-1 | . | TGCGCCAGCAGTCAATCGTTAGAGGGTGGGACCAAAAACATTCAGTACTTC | CASSQSLEGGTKNIQYF
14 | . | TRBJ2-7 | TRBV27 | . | TGTGCCAGCAGTTTGGACGCGGGGTTCAACGAGCAGTACTTC | CASSLDAGFNEQYF
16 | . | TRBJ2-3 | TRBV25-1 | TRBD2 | TGTGCCAGCAGTGACCGAGGGAGCGGGAGGAAAGATACGCAGTATTTT | CASSDRGSGRKDTQYF
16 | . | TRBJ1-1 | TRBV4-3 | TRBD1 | TGCGCCAGCAGCCACCTATACACAGGGGAGAACACTGAAGCTTTCTTT | CASSHLYTGENTEAFF
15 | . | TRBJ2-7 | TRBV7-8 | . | TGTGCCAGCAGCTCCCTAGGTTTCGCGACCTACGAGCAGTACTTC | CASSSLGFATYEQYF
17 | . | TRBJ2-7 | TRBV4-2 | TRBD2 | TGTGCCAGCAGCCATGGGACTAGCGGGAGGGGGACCTACGAGCAGTACTTC | CASSHGTSGRGTYEQYF
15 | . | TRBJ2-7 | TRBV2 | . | TGTGCCAGCAGTGAGGACAGATCCAACTCCTACGAGCAGTACTTC | CASSEDRSNSYEQYF
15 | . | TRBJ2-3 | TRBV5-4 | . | TGTGCCAGCAGCTTTCCTCCGGGGAGCACAGATACGCAGTATTTT | CASSFPPGSTDTQYF
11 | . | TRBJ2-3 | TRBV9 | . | TGTGCCAGCAGCACTACGGATACGCAGTATTTT | CASSTTDTQYF
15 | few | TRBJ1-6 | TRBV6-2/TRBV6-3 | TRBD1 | TGTGCCAGCAGTACAAGGGGGCAGGGGGATTCACCCCTCCACTTT | CASSTRGQGDSPLHF
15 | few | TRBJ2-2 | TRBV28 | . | TGTGCCAGCAGTTTGGACGGGACTGGCACCGGGGAGCTGTTTTTT | CASSLDGTGTGELFF
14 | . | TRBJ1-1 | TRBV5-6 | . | TGTGCCAGCAGCTTGGGAGGGATGAACACTGAAGCTTTCTTT | CASSLGGMNTEAFF
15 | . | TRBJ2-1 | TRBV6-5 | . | TGTGCCAGCAGTTACAGTATTACCCCTACCAATGAGCAGTTCTTC | CASSYSITPTNEQFF
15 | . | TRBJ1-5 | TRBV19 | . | TGTGCCAGTAGGGTGACAGGATATAGCAATCAGCCCCAGCATTTT | CASRVTGYSNQPQHF
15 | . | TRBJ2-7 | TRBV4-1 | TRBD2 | TGCGCCAGCAGCCGGGGGCGGGAGGGCCCCTACGAGCAGTACTTC | CASSRGREGPYEQYF
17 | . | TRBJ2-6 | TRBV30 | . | TGTGCCTGGAGTGTATGGGGGGTGAGCTCTGGGGCCAACGTCCTGACTTTC | CAWSVWGVSSGANVLTF
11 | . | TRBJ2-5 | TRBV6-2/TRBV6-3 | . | TGTGCCAGCAGCACAACGCAGACCCAGTACTTC | CASSTTQTQYF
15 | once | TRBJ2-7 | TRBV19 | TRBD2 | TGTGCCAGTAGTTTGGAGGGACTAGCGGGAGTCGAGCAGTACTTC | CASSLEGLAGVEQYF
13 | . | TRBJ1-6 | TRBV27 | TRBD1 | TGTGCCAGCAGCAGGACAGGGCCTTCACCCCTCCACTTT | CASSRTGPSPLHF
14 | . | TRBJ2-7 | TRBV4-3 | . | TGCGCCAGCAGCCAAGATGGCGGGGTACGTGAGCAGTACTTC | CASSQDGGVREQYF
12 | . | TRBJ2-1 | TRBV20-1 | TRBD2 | TGCAGTGCTAGTGGGTCCGGGACTAGCCAGTTCTTC | CSASGSGTSQFF
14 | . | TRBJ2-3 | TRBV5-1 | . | TGCGCCAGCAGCTTGGGGGGAGGAGCAGATACGCAGTATTTT | CASSLGGGADTQYF
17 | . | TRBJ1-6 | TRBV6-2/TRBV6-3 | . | TGTGCCAGCAGTTACTCGCTAGGGGGAAAGGAGAATTCACCCCTCCACTTT | CASSYSLGGKENSPLHF
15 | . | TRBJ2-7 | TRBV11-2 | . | TGTGCCAGCAGCCCCGGGGTAGCGGTAACCTACGAGCAGTACTTC | CASSPGVAVTYEQYF
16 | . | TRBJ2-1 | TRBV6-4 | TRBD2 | TGTGCCAGCAGCGTTACCGGGACTAGCGGGAGTAATGAGCAGTTCTTC | CASSVTGTSGSNEQFF
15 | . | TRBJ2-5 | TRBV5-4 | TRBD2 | TGTGCCAGCAGCTTTGGCGGGAGGGTCCAAGAGACCCAGTACTTC | CASSFGGRVQETQYF
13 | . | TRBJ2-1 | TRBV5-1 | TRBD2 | TGCGCCAGCAGCCCGGGGGGGTGGAATGAGCAGTTCTTC | CASSPGGWNEQFF
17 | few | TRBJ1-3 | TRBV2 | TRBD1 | TGTGCCAGCAGTGGAGGGGGCCGTACCTCCTCTGGAAACACCATATATTTT | CASSGGGRTSSGNTIYF
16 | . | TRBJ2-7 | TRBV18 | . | TGTGCCAGCTCACCACCCTTCAGCGGGCCGGCCTACGAGCAGTACTTC | CASSPPFSGPAYEQYF
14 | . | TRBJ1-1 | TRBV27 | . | TGTGCCAGCAGTTTATGGGCAGATAACACTGAAGCTTTCTTT | CASSLWADNTEAFF
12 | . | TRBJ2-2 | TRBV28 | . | TGTGCCAGCATGGACTACACCGGGGAGCTGTTTTTT | CASMDYTGELFF
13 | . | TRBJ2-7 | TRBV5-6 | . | TGTGCCAGCAGCTTGCAGAATTCCTACGAGCAGTACTTC | CASSLQNSYEQYF
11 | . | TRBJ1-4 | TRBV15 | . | TGTGCCACCAGCAGAGACAAAAAACTGTTTTTT | CATSRDKKLFF
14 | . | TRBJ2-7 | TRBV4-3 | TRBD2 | TGCGCCAGCAGCCAAGTGGGGACTACAAGCGAGCAGTACTTC | CASSQVGTTSEQYF
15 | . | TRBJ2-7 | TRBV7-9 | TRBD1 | TGTGCCAGCGCCCGACCGGGACAGGGCTACTACGAGCAGTACTTC | CASARPGQGYYEQYF
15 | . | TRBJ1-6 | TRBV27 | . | TGTGCCAGCAGTTTATGGAGTGGTGCTAATTCACCCCTCCACTTT | CASSLWSGANSPLHF
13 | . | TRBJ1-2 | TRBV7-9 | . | TGTGCCAGCAGCTTAGAGCAACTCCATGGCTACACCTTC | CASSLEQLHGYTF
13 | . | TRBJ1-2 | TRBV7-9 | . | TGTGCCAGCAGCTTACGCGAGTTGCCTGGCTACACCTTC | CASSLRELPGYTF
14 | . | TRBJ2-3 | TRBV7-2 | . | TGTGCCAGCAGCCTGGAGGGAATCACAGATACGCAGTATTTT | CASSLEGITDTQYF
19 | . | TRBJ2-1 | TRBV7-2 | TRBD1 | TGTGCCAGCAGGAGCCGGGACAGGGGAGCGGGAGTGAATTCAAATGAGCAGTTCTTC | CASRSRDRGAGVNSNEQFF
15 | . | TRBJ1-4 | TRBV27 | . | TGTGCCAGCAGTACCACTCCTGCAACTAATGAAAAACTGTTTTTT | CASSTTPATNEKLFF
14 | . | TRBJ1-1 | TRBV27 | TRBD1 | TGTGCCAGCAGTTCCTCAACAGGGGGCCTGGAAGCTTTCTTT | CASSSSTGGLEAFF
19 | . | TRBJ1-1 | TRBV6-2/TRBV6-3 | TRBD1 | TGTGCCAGCAGTTACTCGCGATGGGACAGGGCCGAAAAAATGGGTGAAGCTTTCTTT | CASSYSRWDRAEKMGEAFF
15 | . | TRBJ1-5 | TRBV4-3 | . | TGCGCCAGCAGCCAAGATGGGCCGGCGGGGCAGCCCCAGCATTTT | CASSQDGPAGQPQHF
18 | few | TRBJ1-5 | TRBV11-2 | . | TGTGCCAGCAGCTTAGAGCCCCGCGGGGGGTATAGCAATCAGCCCCAGCATTTT | CASSLEPRGGYSNQPQHF
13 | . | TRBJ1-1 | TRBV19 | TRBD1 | TGTGCCAGTAGCCAAAGGCAGGGGGCAAGGGCTTTCTTT | CASSQRQGARAFF
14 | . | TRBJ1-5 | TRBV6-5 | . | TGTGCCAGCAGTTACTCGGGAGGAAATCAGCCCCAGCATTTT | CASSYSGGNQPQHF